This T cell receptor (beta chain) was recovered during a study of T cells in Graves' hyperthyroidism and ophthalmopathy. Amplification yielded TCR beta CDR3 regions, with RNA transcripts as the source. A first-round RT-PCR of the TCR CDR3 used the HTBI primer set. TCRdb called the multiplex PCR reads again in MiXCR, with one record for every CDR3 protein. The table lists hundreds of thousands of distinct CDR3 sequences, approximately 42% of them singletons. The sequence derives from an adult man with Graves' disease, either hyperthyroidism or ophthalmopathy (not recorded which). Sequenced input: peripheral blood or thyroid tissue (not recorded which).

The CDR3 bases are TGTGCCAGTAGTATAGCCGGACTGTCGGAGACCCAGTACTTC. It is translated as CASSIAGLSETQYF. The chain links TRBV19 to TRBJ2-5; D may be TRBD2 (5 bases). V lost 1 base to trimming and J lost 5 bases, with 11 bases between them. The CDR3 covers 14 residues. Germline CDR1 and CDR2: LNHDA and SQIVND (reference sequence).